What follows is one T cell receptor (beta chain) and its context. Its antigen remains unidentified. This sample is part of a study of T cell responses to AZD1222 COVID-19 vaccine. General study points: Clonal diversity was possibly underestimated; the donors were predominantly white British and more often female. At study baseline, merely several AZD1222 recipients were seropositive. Repertoires were obtained only post-peak T cell response.

There are 16 residues in the CDR3. TCRdb's copy holds only in-frame clones and misses some; the assay was immunoSEQ multiplex PCR. The table lists roughly 97,000 clones, over 90% of them singletons. The chain uses TRBV21-1 and TRBJ2-3; the table's TRBD1 call for D was not verified on the DNA. TRBV21-1 is listed as a pseudogene. The sequence derives from an adult in good health. The source was peripheral blood, collected on day 0 of AZD1222 vaccination. Here the CDR3 reads CASSKGKGAFTDTQYF. The CDR3 nucleotides are TGTGCCAGCAGCAAAGGTAAGGGGGCTTTTACAGATACGCAGTATTTT.